The 3 T cell receptor beta chains below were found in one sample sequenced in a study of blood T cell repertoires in COVID-19. TCRdb keeps only in-frame clones here, not all; method: immunoSEQ multiplex PCR. The table records about 110,000 clones, about 79% of them present only once. Sequencing was performed on peripheral blood. These receptors all come from a man older than 75 with COVID-19, enrolled during active disease.

V and J are TRBV14 and TRBJ1-4; D gene ambiguous. From germline, CDR1 is SGHDN and CDR2 FVKESK. The CDR3 runs 15 residues. Trimming removed 4 bases at V and 8 bases at J, with 17 bases between. Written as DNA, the CDR3 is TGTGCCAGCAGCCTTTCCAAGGGAGCCCGGGAAAAACTGTTTTTT. This encodes CASSLSKGAREKLFF.

This sequence joins TRBV3-1 (or the pseudogene TRBV3-2) and TRBJ2-1, with 8 bases fitting TRBD2. This CDR3 has 15 residues. CDR1 is LGHDT, CDR2 YNNKEL, per germline (reference sequence). J was trimmed by 0 bases and V by 4 bases; bases with no gene match: 2. As DNA, the CDR3 is TGTGCCAGCAGCCGACTAGCGAGCTCCTACAATGAGCAGTTCTTC. Protein product: CASSRLASSYNEQFF.

Only a few counts were recorded for this clone. V is TRBV10-3 and J is TRBJ1-6, with a tentative D call TRBD1 (6 bases). The germline V gene encodes CDR1 ENHRY and CDR2 SYGVKD. This CDR3 is built from 18 residues. V was cut by 8 bases and J by 0 bases, with 20 bases left in between. CDR3 residues: CAIGPGHPPSSYNSPLHF. In DNA, the CDR3 is TGTGCCATCGGGCCGGGACACCCTCCGAGCTCCTATAATTCACCCCTCCACTTT.